The source of this TCR beta chain is a study of T cells in localized non-small cell lung cancer (dated by TCRdb to the early 2020s). About the study as a whole: The study analyzed T cell repertoires of under 250 early-stage NSCLC patients, comparing tumors and uninvolved tumor-adjacent lungs. The cohort comprised some 240 treatment-naïve NSCLC patients with resected, localized lung tumors. The mean age of the NSCLC patients was just over 65 years, with approximately 130 men and around 110 women. The investigation overall reported the following: Higher blood T cell density associated with longer overall survival, while higher adjacent-lung clonality associated with shorter survival. Because the study design was exploratory, TCR variables were selected using unadjusted p-values without false-discovery rate correction. Uninvolved tumor-adjacent lung showed the highest T cell clonality, higher than tumor, which suggests more focused antigenic responses in the uninvolved tumor-adjacent lung. Of the top 100 tumor clones, a median of approximately 60 were detected in paired uninvolved adjacent lung; about 28 were also among that lung's top 100. Because multi-region sequencing of the tumors was not done, intratumor heterogeneity could not be ruled out.

With respect to this clone: The antigen it binds to is not known. No much larger clonotype is one base removed from it; base qualities were not supplied.

TCR beta CDR3 regions were sequenced from DNA using the immunoSEQ Assay. Under the source paper's analysis protocol: T cell density was computed as TCR beta template counts normalized to usable DNA estimated by amplifying housekeeping genes. Richness was estimated using the preseqR package, with extrapolation to 400,000 templates for PBMC samples and to 120,000 templates for tissue samples. Clonality was calculated as one minus Pielou's evenness. To identify tissue-enriched TCRs, differential abundance testing was run on productive amino-acid clonotypes with a minimum total count of 5 and an alpha of 0.1. The Jaccard Index and the Morisita Overlap Index were used to measure how much the repertoires overlapped between compartments. GLIPH grouped TCR beta CDR3s together with public tetramer-defined viral CDR3s, and a viral motif had to include at least three viral sequences and also show V-gene enrichment. TCRdb limited this immuneACCESS table to in-frame rearrangements with V and J called. A share of clones is missing; checked studies link under half to unresolved V genes, and the rest is unexplained. D and trimming were read from the DNA, whereas the V and J calls and clone size are those reported in that table. This sample lists approximately 67,000 clones; 84% were detected once. The ten largest clonotypes hold about 13% of the sample.

At diagnosis, peripheral blood, uninvolved tumor-adjacent lung and tumor were collected and stored as a combination of fresh-frozen and FFPE material. For TCR repertoire profiling, blood samples were analyzed in the form of peripheral blood mononuclear cells. There are 13 amino acids in the CDR3, from cysteine to phenylalanine inclusive. Only the CDR3 part of the read is kept: 39 bases, read in frame from the first base. The germline V gene provides CDR1 MNHNS and CDR2 SASEGT. V was cut back by 6 bases and J by 4 bases, leaving a gap of 12 bases between them. This receptor chain uses TRBV6-1 and TRBJ1-2; the best D guess is TRBD1, with 6 bases matching. Sequenced material: peripheral blood, taken before any cancer treatment. This receptor was obtained from a female donor at least 60 years old with stage I lung adenocarcinoma. The CDR3 sequence is CASSRQVGYGYTF. The nucleotide sequence reads TGTGCCAGCAGCAGACAGGTCGGCTATGGCTACACCTTC.